Listed below are T cell receptor beta chains from one sample, sequenced in a study of regulatory T cells in long-lasting Graves disease. From the multiplex PCR reads, TCRdb called clonotypes with MiXCR, one entry per CDR3 protein. Here the sample spans 450,000 to 700,000 distinct CDR3 sequences, approximately 13% being singletons. The sample was also reused in another study, on T cells in Graves' hyperthyroidism and ophthalmopathy.

The material was peripheral blood mononuclear cells (PBMCs), obtained at new diagnosis, from a patient treated with antithyroid drugs. Receptors originate from a man under 40 with Graves disease. Both conserved end residues are part of each CDR3. Each record gives: V gene, clone size, CDR3 protein. For some rows the clone size is stated as once, few or many, or as a class when expanded; others skip it.

TRBV7-6 | many | CASSPQPGDTQYF
TRBV6-2/TRBV6-3 | - | CASRDRDRDEQYF
TRBV12-3/TRBV12-4 | - | CASSYSRGAGELFF
TRBV20-1 | many | CSATSSSRGVDNEQFF
TRBV24-1 | many | CATSEVQGKKETQYF
TRBV5-1 | many | CASSTGQTEAFF
TRBV5-1 | many | CASSADSYQPQHF
TRBV10-3 | many | CAISVGENHRGLYEQYF
TRBV5-5 | - | CASSLGPPAGGLNEQFF
TRBV27 | - | CASSLLASGRVTDTQYF
TRBV20-1 | many | CSARGQGETQYF